A selection of T cell receptor beta chains follows, all from one sample in a study of cytomegalovirus exposure and HLA in healthy donors. Sequencing used immunoSEQ multiplex PCR; TCRdb keeps in-frame clones, though not all of them. Altogether about 200,000 clones are present, approximately 86% being singletons, with the ten largest covering around 0.31%. The sample was PBMCs. The receptors here all came from a woman aged 25-40 years in good health and CMV-seronegative. Each CDR3 is given with its conserved first and last residue. Fields, in order: clone size, V gene, CDR3 length, D gene, J gene, CDR3 DNA, CDR3 protein. A D gene is named only where the DNA matches it firmly. Clone size, where shown, is once, few, many, or a class for clones that have expanded.

few	TRBV7-3	16	NA	TRBJ2-2	TGTGCCAGCAGCTTATACGGGTCTAAGAACACCGGGGAGCTGTTTTTT	CASSLYGSKNTGELFF
NA	TRBV28	16	NA	TRBJ1-2	TGTGCCAGCAGTTTAAGGGGCGACCCGTTTAACTATGGCTACACCTTC	CASSLRGDPFNYGYTF
NA	TRBV6-5	16	NA	TRBJ2-3	TGTGCCAGCAGCTACCTAGGGGGTAGTGCTACAGATACGCAGTATTTT	CASSYLGGSATDTQYF
NA	TRBV4-2	12	TRBD2	TRBJ2-1	TGTGCCAGCAGCCAATCTAGCGGCGAGCAGTTCTTC	CASSQSSGEQFF
NA	TRBV5-6	13	NA	TRBJ2-2	TGTGCCAGCAGCTCCCAGGCCAAAGGGGAGCTGTTTTTT	CASSSQAKGELFF
NA	TRBV5-4	14	NA	TRBJ2-5	TGTGCCAGCAGCTACCGACAGAAACAAGAGACCCAGTACTTC	CASSYRQKQETQYF
NA	TRBV11-3	14	TRBD2	TRBJ2-3	TGTGCCAGCAGCTTAGGAGGGAGGGAAGATACGCAGTATTTT	CASSLGGREDTQYF
NA	TRBV2	17	TRBD1	TRBJ1-5	TGTGCCAGCAGTCTCCGGGACAGGGGGAGAAGGGATCAGCCCCAGCATTTT	CASSLRDRGRRDQPQHF
NA	TRBV20-1	11	NA	TRBJ1-1	TGCAGTGCTAGTATGGCCACTGAAGCTTTCTTT	CSASMATEAFF
NA	TRBV7-6	14	NA	TRBJ2-7	TGTGCCAGCAGCGGGCGGGACTCGCCCGGAGAGCAGTACTTC	CASSGRDSPGEQYF
NA	TRBV5-1	14	TRBD1	TRBJ2-1	TGCGCCAGCAGCTCGACAGGGGGGGTGAATGAGCAGTTCTTC	CASSSTGGVNEQFF
NA	TRBV27	12	NA	TRBJ2-2	TGTGCCAGCGGGACTTACACCGGGGAGCTGTTTTTT	CASGTYTGELFF
NA	TRBV30	14	NA	TRBJ2-1	TGTGCCTGGAGTTCCGGGTATCGGACTGATGAGCAGTTCTTC	CAWSSGYRTDEQFF
NA	TRBV7-9	15	NA	TRBJ2-7	TGTGCCAGCAGCTTAGGATTAGGCAGGGATTACGAGCAGTACTTC	CASSLGLGRDYEQYF
NA	TRBV19	14	NA	TRBJ2-7	TGTGCCAGTAGTATAACCCCCAGGAGGGATGAGCAGTACTTC	CASSITPRRDEQYF
few	TRBV19	13	NA	TRBJ1-1	TGTGCCAGTAGTCCAACACAGAACACTGAAGCTTTCTTT	CASSPTQNTEAFF
NA	TRBV9	17	TRBD2	TRBJ2-2	TGTGCCAGCAGCGTAGCGGGGGGACTAGTTTCCGCCGGGGAGCTGTTTTTT	CASSVAGGLVSAGELFF
NA	TRBV28	16	TRBD1	TRBJ2-7	TGTGCCAGCAGTTCCCCATACCGGGACAGAGCCTACGAGCAGTACTTC	CASSSPYRDRAYEQYF
NA	TRBV5-6	16	NA	TRBJ1-1	TGTGCCAGCAGGTTAGGCGCCGGGACAAGAAACACTGAAGCTTTCTTT	CASRLGAGTRNTEAFF
NA	TRBV4-1	15	NA	TRBJ2-2	TGCGCCAGCAGCCAAGCGTTATCATGGCCCGGGGAGCTGTTTTTT	CASSQALSWPGELFF
NA	TRBV5-1	19	NA	TRBJ2-1	TGCGCCAGCAGCTCCGCACGGGACCAACCCCGCGGCGGGGACAATGAGCAGTTCTTC	CASSSARDQPRGGDNEQFF
NA	TRBV4-1	18	NA	TRBJ2-3	TGCGCCAGCAGCCAAGATATTGGGCATCACCCAGACACAGATACGCAGTATTTT	CASSQDIGHHPDTDTQYF
NA	TRBV2	13	NA	TRBJ1-1	TGTGCCAGCATGGGCAGACTAAACACTGAAGCTTTCTTT	CASMGRLNTEAFF
NA	TRBV10-1	14	TRBD1	TRBJ1-1	TGCGCCAGCAGTGGGACAGGGAAGGTTCCTGAAGCTTTCTTT	CASSGTGKVPEAFF
once	TRBV7-2	14	NA	TRBJ1-4	TGTGCCAGCAGCTTAGGGCTGAGGGCTGAAAAACTGTTTTTT	CASSLGLRAEKLFF
once	TRBV20-1	11	NA	TRBJ1-1	TGCAGCGTCAGAGGGTTCACTGAAGCTTTCTTT	CSVRGFTEAFF
once	TRBV7-9	15	TRBD2	TRBJ2-1	TGTGCCAGCAGCCGCGGGGGGAGCTCCTACAATGAGCAGTTCTTC	CASSRGGSSYNEQFF
NA	TRBV5-1	14	NA	TRBJ2-7	TGCGCCAGCAGCTCCCAGGGGGGAGGATACGAGCAGTACTTC	CASSSQGGGYEQYF
NA	TRBV27	13	NA	TRBJ1-1	TGTGCCAGCAGTTTAGGCAGGGGCACTGAAGCTTTCTTT	CASSLGRGTEAFF
NA	TRBV6-1	16	TRBD2	TRBJ2-5	TGTGCCAGCAGTGAAGGCCGGCTAGCGGGAGATGAGACCCAGTACTTC	CASSEGRLAGDETQYF
once	TRBV5-4	13	NA	TRBJ2-3	TGTGCCAGCAGCTCACTAGCTGAAGATACGCAGTATTTT	CASSSLAEDTQYF
NA	TRBV2	9	NA	TRBJ2-5	TGTGCCACAGGACTCTCCCCGCACTTC	CATGLSPHF
NA	TRBV15	13	NA	TRBJ2-5	TGTGCCACCAGCAGAGATGGACTGGAGACCCAGTACTTC	CATSRDGLETQYF
few	TRBV6-6	14	NA	TRBJ2-1	TGTGCCAGCAGTAAACCGGGAGAGAGAAATGAGCAGTTCTTC	CASSKPGERNEQFF
NA	TRBV30	17	TRBD1	TRBJ2-7	TGTGCCTGGAACCGGCGGACGGCAGGGGGAAGCTCCTACGAGCAGTACTTC	CAWNRRTAGGSSYEQYF
NA	TRBV6-6	16	TRBD1	TRBJ2-7	TGTGCCAGCAGTTATCCGACAGGGGCACTGGGCTACGAGCAGTACTTC	CASSYPTGALGYEQYF
NA	TRBV6-1	14	NA	TRBJ1-5	TGTGCCAGCAGGGCCCGGGGAAGCAATCAGCCCCAGCATTTT	CASRARGSNQPQHF
NA	TRBV21-1	12	NA	TRBJ1-5	TGTGCCAGCAGCGGGGCGGATCAGCCCCAGCATTTT	CASSGADQPQHF
NA	TRBV2	12	NA	TRBJ2-7	TGTGCCAGCAGTCCTCCTAGAGGGGAGCAGTACTTC	CASSPPRGEQYF
few	TRBV7-9	13	TRBD2	TRBJ2-1	TGTGCCAGCAGTTGGGGGGGATCGAATGAGCAGTTCTTC	CASSWGGSNEQFF
NA	TRBV5-1	14	NA	TRBJ1-1	TGCGCCAGCACCAAATCCGGGGGTAGGACTGAAGCTTTCTTT	CASTKSGGRTEAFF
NA	TRBV13	12	NA	TRBJ2-7	TGTGCCAGCGGGGGGGCCGGATACGAGCAGTACTTC	CASGGAGYEQYF
NA	TRBV4-1	16	TRBD1	TRBJ2-3	TGCGCCAGCAGTCCAAGTATCACAGGGGATTGGGATACGCAGTATTTT	CASSPSITGDWDTQYF
once	TRBV7-8	14	NA	TRBJ2-5	TGTGCCAGCAGCATCTTGACTAGTATAAAGACCCAGTACTTC	CASSILTSIKTQYF
NA	TRBV5-1	14	NA	TRBJ1-2	TGCGCCAGCAGCTTGGGGACAACAAACTATGGCTACACCTTC	CASSLGTTNYGYTF
NA	TRBV7-9	18	NA	TRBJ2-3	TGTGCCAGCAGCAGTGATCTACAGGTTCCCGTCTTCACAGATACGCAGTATTTT	CASSSDLQVPVFTDTQYF
NA	TRBV5-1	19	TRBD2	TRBJ2-1	TGCGCCAGCAGCTTAAAACTAGCGGGGGGGCCGGTAGAGGCCAATGAGCAGTTCTTC	CASSLKLAGGPVEANEQFF
few	TRBV5-1	15	NA	TRBJ2-2	TGCGCCAGCAGCTTGGTTGTGGGCAACACCGGGGAGCTGTTTTTT	CASSLVVGNTGELFF
NA	TRBV2	13	NA	TRBJ1-2	TGTGCCAGCAGGGGAGTGGGTCCCTATAGCTACACCTTC	CASRGVGPYSYTF
NA	TRBV5-1	12	NA	TRBJ1-2	TGCGCCAGCAGAAGAGGAAATGATGGCTACACCTTC	CASRRGNDGYTF